A single sample is the source of the 17 T cell receptor beta chains below, sequenced in a study of post-analysis software for immune sequencing data. Study conclusions and caveats: Five or six TRBV segments were significantly more frequent in patients than in controls. TRBV5-6, TRBV5-1 and TRBV20-1 were among these segments.

Built from TCR beta cDNA, the libraries had unique molecular identifiers in them. TCRdb analysed the PCR reads with MiXCR anew, one entry per CDR3 protein. The data contain 380,000 or so distinct CDR3 sequences, about a third of them singletons. These receptors have no known antigen. Sequenced: blood. The receptors stem from a girl aged 10-17 years with multiple sclerosis.

The chain couples TRBV5-1 to TRBJ1-5; no clear D. Trimming cost V 0 bases and J 2 bases, with 9 bases left between them. From germline, CDR1 is SGHRS and CDR2 YFSETQ. The length of the CDR3 is 15 residues. CDR3 bases: TGCGCCAGCAGCTTGGGTCCGGAGGGCAATCAGCCCCAGCATTTT. This encodes CASSLGPEGNQPQHF.

The DNA of the CDR3 is TGTGCCAGCAGACGGTCTAGCTCCTACGAGCAGTACTTC. This encodes CASRRSSSYEQYF. This chain joins TRBV5-6 and TRBJ2-7; D is ambiguous. The length of the CDR3 is 13 residues. V was trimmed by 5 bases and J by 0 bases, leaving 9 bases between them. Germline lookup yields CDR1 SGHDT and CDR2 YYEEEE.

This clonotype has just a few counts. The chain links TRBV12-3 or TRBV12-4 to TRBJ2-5; D call uncertain. This CDR3 comprises 15 residues. V lost 3 bases and J 5 bases, leaving 16 bases between the germline ends. CDR3: CASSFGPLSPETQYF. CDR3 nucleotide sequence: TGTGCCAGCAGTTTTGGTCCTCTTAGCCCGGAGACCCAGTACTTC.

This clonotype was detected only a few times. V and J are TRBV18 and TRBJ2-3; 8 bases fit TRBD2. J gave up 0 bases and V 0 bases, and 5 bases lay outside the gene matches. The length of the CDR3 is 17 residues. Germline assignment: CDR1 KGHSH and CDR2 LQKENI. The CDR3 DNA follows: TGTGCCAGCTCACCACCGACGCCTAGCGGGAGCACAGATACGCAGTATTTT. This sequence encodes CASSPPTPSGSTDTQYF. The full variable domain, rest sourced from reference TRBV18 and TRBJ2-3, is NAGVMQNPRHLVRRRGQEARLRCSPMKGHSHVYWYRQLPEEGLKFMVYLQKENIIDESGMPKERFSAEFPKEGPSILRIQQVVRGDSAAYFCASSPPTPSGSTDTQYFGPGTRLTVL.

In its sample, this clonotype was seen a few times. The V gene is TRBV6-1, the J gene TRBJ2-5; 7 bases map to TRBD1. Germline trimming cut 8 bases from V and 11 bases from J; bases unmatched to any gene: 14. The CDR3 is 13 amino acids. Germline CDR1 MNHNS, CDR2 SASEGT. The CDR3 nucleotides are TGTGCCAGCTCTAATACAGGGGCGGACTGGCAGTACTTC. This gives the protein CASSNTGADWQYF.

V usage is TRBV7-2 and J usage is TRBJ1-3, with TRBD1 identical over 8 bases. This CDR3 has 17 amino acids. Germline CDR1 SGHTA, CDR2 FQGNSA. V shed 4 bases, J shed 5 bases, and the junction held 13 bases outside the gene matches. The CDR3 DNA reads TGTGCCAGCAGCTCTGACAGGGGAAGGGGGGGAAGAAACACCATATATTTT. It yields the protein CASSSDRGRGGRNTIYF.

There are a few counts of this clonotype. This chain links TRBV28 with TRBJ2-3; TRBD1 agrees at 9 bases. The V gene end was trimmed by 8 bases and the J gene end by 4 bases; junction bases not matched to a gene: 4. In germline, CDR1 is MDHEN, CDR2 SYDVKM. This CDR3 spans 13 amino acids. The CDR3 nucleotides are TGTGCCAGCGGACAGGGGTCTGCAGATACGCAGTATTTT. Translated: CASGQGSADTQYF.

The chain links TRBV29-1 to TRBJ2-7; D is possibly TRBD1 (5 bases). The closer fit of TRBJ2-5 to the DNA end suggests the J call may be wrong. Germline CDR1 SQVTM, CDR2 ANQGSEA. The CDR3 is 12 residues long. CDR3 sequence reads: CSAKTVRETQYF. CDR3 DNA: TGCAGCGCTAAGACAGTCCGAGAGACCCAGTACTTC.

The chain has TRBV4-1 and TRBJ2-3; no firm D call. Per the germline V gene, CDR1 is MGHRA and CDR2 is YSYEKL. Between the trimmed V and J ends, which lost 4 bases and 6 bases, there was a span of 17 bases. CDR3 size: 15 residues. CDR3 sequence: CASSRLPSPADTQYF. In DNA form, the CDR3 reads TGCGCCAGCAGCCGACTGCCTTCCCCGGCCGATACGCAGTATTTT.

This clonotype was observed a few times. The chain recombines TRBV28 with TRBJ2-7, with D possibly TRBD1 on 6 matching bases. Deletions cut 6 bases from V and 7 bases from J, with 19 bases between. Germline V gives CDR1 MDHEN, CDR2 SYDVKM. The CDR3 spans 14 residues. CDR3 DNA sequence: TGTGCCAGCAGCCATTTGGTGGGGGCGGAAGAGCAGTACTTC. Amino acid sequence: CASSHLVGAEEQYF.

This clonotype has more than one count but fewer than ten. The chain links TRBV20-1 to TRBJ2-3; 8 bases align to TRBD2. This CDR3 is 15 amino acids long. CDR1 and CDR2 from the germline V gene are DFQATT and SNEGSKA (reference sequence). Germline trimming cut 2 bases from V and 1 base from J; bases unmatched to any gene: 5. CDR3 in amino acids: CSARRRAGGTDTQYF. DNA of the CDR3: TGCAGTGCTAGACGGCGAGCGGGGGGCACAGATACGCAGTATTTT.

This clonotype showed up just a few times. The chain couples TRBV6-5 to TRBJ1-4, with no clear D. The CDR3 is 14 residues long. The germline gives CDR1 MNHEY, CDR2 SVGAGI. Between the trimmed V and J ends, which lost 6 bases and 8 bases, there was a span of 16 bases. The CDR3 DNA reads as TGTGCCAGCAGGGGTACAAGGACGGCCGAAAAACTGTTTTTT. Encoded protein: CASRGTRTAEKLFF.

The J gene is TRBJ1-2, the V gene TRBV20-1; no reliable D call. Germline V gene lookup returns CDR1 DFQATT and CDR2 SNEGSKA (reference sequence). The CDR3 extends over 14 amino acids. V lost 3 bases and J 4 bases, leaving 15 bases between the germline ends. As DNA, the CDR3 is TGCAGTGCTAGGTTGGCCCCCCCTGGCTATGGCTACACCTTC. Its protein is CSARLAPPGYGYTF.

V usage is TRBV7-2 and J usage is TRBJ2-1; D unclear. In germline, CDR1 is SGHTA, CDR2 FQGNSA. This CDR3 region has 14 residues. V lost 1 base to trimming and J lost 2 bases, with 6 bases between them. DNA of the CDR3: TGTGCCAGCAGCTTAGAAGTTGCCTACAATGAGCAGTTCTTC. It yields the protein CASSLEVAYNEQFF.

The chain uses TRBV12-3 or TRBV12-4 and TRBJ1-4, with D uncertain. V shed 2 bases and J shed 5 bases, with 15 bases lying between them. The CDR3 is 16 residues long. CDR3 region: CASSLTLMVGNEKLFF. CDR3 coding DNA: TGTGCCAGCAGTTTAACCCTCATGGTCGGAAATGAAAAACTGTTTTTT.

The rearrangement joins TRBV3-1 to TRBJ1-2, with 7 positions matching TRBD1. The CDR3 length is 14 residues. The trim removed 1 base at V and 6 bases at J, leaving 5 bases unmatched. Germline CDR1 reads LGHDT; CDR2 reads YNNKEL (reference sequence). CDR3 sequence: CASSQVATGDGYTF. The CDR3 DNA follows: TGTGCCAGCAGCCAAGTTGCAACAGGGGATGGCTACACCTTC.

A few counts support this clonotype. This chain connects TRBV6-2 or TRBV6-3 to TRBJ2-7; 8 bases are shared with TRBD1. The CDR3 contains 15 residues. The V gene end was trimmed by 5 bases and the J gene end by 1 base; junction bases not matched to a gene: 7. CDR1 and CDR2 from the germline V gene are MNHEY and SVGEGT. The CDR3 DNA reads TGTGCCAGCAGTGTCCTGGGACAGGAGTCCTACGAGCAGTACTTC. As protein: CASSVLGQESYEQYF.